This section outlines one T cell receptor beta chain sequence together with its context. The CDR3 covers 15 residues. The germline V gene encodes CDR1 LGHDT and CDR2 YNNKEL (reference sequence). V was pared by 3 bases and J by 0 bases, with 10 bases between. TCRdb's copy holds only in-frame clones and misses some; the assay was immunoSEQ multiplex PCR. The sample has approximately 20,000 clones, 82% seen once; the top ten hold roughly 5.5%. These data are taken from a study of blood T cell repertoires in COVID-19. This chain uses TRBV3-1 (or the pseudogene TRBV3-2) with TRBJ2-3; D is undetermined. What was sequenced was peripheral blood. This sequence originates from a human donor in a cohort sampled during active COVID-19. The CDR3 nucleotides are TGTGCCAGCAGCCATTACTCCTCTAGCACAGATACGCAGTATTTT. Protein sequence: CASSHYSSSTDTQYF.